The entry below describes one T cell receptor (beta chain). Repertoires were generated with immunoSEQ multiplex PCR, while TCRdb's copy carries only in-frame clones and drops some. The sample has about 47,000 clones; approximately 84% are singletons. This entry belongs to a study of blood T cell repertoires in COVID-19. Background on the study: COVID-19 samples, acute and convalescent, were from the United States, Italy and Spain. T cells, B-cell-depleted T cells, or PBMCs provided the cDNA or gDNA that served as material.

The germline V and J ends were trimmed by 2 bases and 2 bases, with 13 bases remaining between them. Germline assignment: CDR1 SEHNR and CDR2 FQNEAQ (reference sequence). The length of the CDR3 is 16 residues. This rearrangement joins TRBV7-9 to TRBJ1-5; tentative D call: TRBD1 (5 bases). This TCR was sampled from a man in his fifties or sixties with acute or convalescent COVID-19. The sequenced material came from peripheral blood. The CDR3 DNA follows: TGTGCCAGCAGCTTAACGGGAGGGACCGGCAATCAGCCCCAGCATTTT. Amino acid sequence: CASSLTGGTGNQPQHF.